A selection of T cell receptor beta chains follows, all from one sample in a study of blood T cell repertoires in COVID-19. TCRdb's copy holds only in-frame clones and misses some; the assay was immunoSEQ multiplex PCR. This table holds roughly 230,000 clones, nearly 90% found once. The sequenced sample consisted of PBMCs or T cells enriched from blood (not recorded which). These receptors originate from a woman aged 30 to 39 with acute COVID-19. The CDR3 runs from the conserved cysteine through the conserved F or W. Fields, in order: J gene, D gene, V gene, clone size, CDR3 DNA, CDR3 protein. D genes are given only for firm matches. Expanded clones get a size class; other rows say once, few or many, or leave the size out.

TRBJ1-2 . TRBV28 . TGTGCCAGCCTCTTTGCCTATGATGGCTACACCTTC CASLFAYDGYTF
TRBJ1-1 TRBD1 TRBV6-5 . TGTGCCAGCAGTCGACAGGGATGGAGCACTGAAGCTTTCTTT CASSRQGWSTEAFF
TRBJ2-7 TRBD1 TRBV6-2/TRBV6-3 . TGTGCCAGCAGTTCCGGGACAGGATTCTACGAGCAGTACTTC CASSSGTGFYEQYF
TRBJ1-5 . TRBV27 . TGTGCCAGCAGTTTTACGCGTAGCAATCAGCCCCAGCATTTT CASSFTRSNQPQHF
TRBJ2-1 TRBD1 TRBV19 . TGTGCCAGTAGTACGGGACAGGGTTTCAATGAGCAGTTCTTC CASSTGQGFNEQFF
TRBJ1-2 TRBD1 TRBV9 . TGTGCCAGCAGCGTAGCTGGGACAGGCACTAACTATGGCTACACCTTC CASSVAGTGTNYGYTF
TRBJ1-3 . TRBV4-1 . TGCGCCAGCAGCCAAGAGAGTCCTGGGGCTCCCTCTGGAAACACCATATATTTT CASSQESPGAPSGNTIYF
TRBJ2-5 TRBD1 TRBV29-1 . TGCAGCGCAGAGGGACAGGGGGCGCGGGAGACCCAGTACTTC CSAEGQGARETQYF
TRBJ2-2 TRBD2 TRBV5-1 . TGCGCCAGCAGCTTGAATCGGTTTACGAGCGGGGGGTACACCGGGGAGCTGTTTTTT CASSLNRFTSGGYTGELFF
TRBJ1-6 TRBD1 TRBV28 . TGTGCCAGCAGTATCGGGACAGGGTATAGATCACCCCTCCACTTT CASSIGTGYRSPLHF
TRBJ2-1 . TRBV11-2 . TGTGCCAGCGGTCGGGCGGGGCTTCACAATGAGCAGTTCTTC CASGRAGLHNEQFF
TRBJ1-6 . TRBV28 few TGTGCCAGCAGTCGGGCGGAAGGAGGGGCCAGAGCACCCCTCCACTTT CASSRAEGGARAPLHF
TRBJ1-4 . TRBV30 . TGTGCCTGGAAACAGGGTAATGAAAAACTGTTTTTT CAWKQGNEKLFF